This TCR beta chain was profiled in a study of cytomegalovirus exposure and HLA in healthy donors. The J segment lost 4 bases and the V segment lost 3 bases, leaving 8 bases of the junction unmatched. The CDR3 length is 16 residues. Germline V gene data show CDR1 as SGHNT and CDR2 as YYREEE (reference sequence). The PCR contained 60 Vbeta and 13 Jbeta primers. Measured with immunoSEQ multiplex PCR; TCRdb has only the in-frame clones, and not every one. The data contain about 94,000 clones, 79% of them singletons. Sample: PBMCs. The receptor was derived from a woman in her thirties or forties in good health and CMV-seronegative. The chain has TRBV5-4 and TRBJ1-2; 11 positions match TRBD1. CDR3 protein: CASSSLVGQGGYGYTF. Here the CDR3 DNA reads TGTGCCAGCAGCTCCCTGGTGGGACAGGGGGGCTATGGCTACACCTTC. The full variable domain, rest sourced from reference TRBV5-4 and TRBJ1-2, is ETGVTQSPTHLIKTRGQQVTLRCSSQSGHNTVSWYQQALGQGPQFIFQYYREEENGRGNFPPRFSGLQFPNYSSELNVNALELDDSALYLCASSSLVGQGGYGYTFGSGTRLTVV.